The present T cell receptor beta chain was sequenced within a study of blood T cell repertoires in COVID-19. The wider study: Donors in the United States, Italy and Spain gave samples during acute or convalescent COVID-19.

Recruits, aged about 18 to 89 years, lived in 20 to 30 US areas. Cohort allocation depended upon clinical history that participants reported. Only in-frame clones appear in the TCRdb table, and some are missing; sequencing was by immunoSEQ multiplex PCR. The data show 250,000 to 350,000 clones, 87% seen once. The germline V gene has CDR1 SGHRS and CDR2 YFSETQ. The CDR3 is 14 amino acids. V was pared by 0 bases and J by 9 bases, with 10 bases between. J is TRBJ1-6 and V is TRBV5-1, with D possibly matching TRBD1 (5 bases). The TCR sequence derives from a woman aged 25-40 years who had recovered from COVID-19. Sequenced sample: PBMCs or T cells enriched from blood (not recorded which). CDR3 coding DNA: TGCGCCAGCAGCTTGGTAGGGGAGGCTTCACCCCTCCACTTT. It is translated as CASSLVGEASPLHF.